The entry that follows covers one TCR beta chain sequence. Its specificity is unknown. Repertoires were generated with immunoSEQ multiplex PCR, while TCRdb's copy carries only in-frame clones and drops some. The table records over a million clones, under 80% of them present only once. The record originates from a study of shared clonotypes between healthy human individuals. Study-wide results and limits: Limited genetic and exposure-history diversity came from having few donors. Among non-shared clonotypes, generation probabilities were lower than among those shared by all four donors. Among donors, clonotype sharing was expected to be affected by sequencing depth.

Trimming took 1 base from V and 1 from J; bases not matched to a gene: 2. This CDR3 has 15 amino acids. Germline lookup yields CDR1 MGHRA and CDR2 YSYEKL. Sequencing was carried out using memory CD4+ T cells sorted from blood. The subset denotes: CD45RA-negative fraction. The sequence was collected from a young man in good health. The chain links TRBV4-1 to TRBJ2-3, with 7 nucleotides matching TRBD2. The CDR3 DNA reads TGCGCCAGCAGCCAAGCCCTAGCGGGCACAGATACGCAGTATTTT. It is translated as CASSQALAGTDTQYF.